These 13 T cell receptor beta chains were sequenced from one sample in a study of neurological immune-mediated disorders. In TCRdb, the 5' RACE reads were re-called with MiXCR into one record per CDR3 protein. The sample lists 15,000 to 20,000 distinct CDR3 sequences, 9.5% to 12% occurring once. Sequenced: CD8+ T cells from blood. The receptor source for this set is a woman aged 45 to 65 in good health.

This clonotype was observed at least ten times. The V and J genes are TRBV3-1 and TRBJ2-1, with D possibly matching TRBD2 (7 bases). Trimming cost V 5 bases and J 8 bases, with 22 bases left between them. Germline CDR1 LGHDT, CDR2 YNNKEL (reference sequence). The CDR3 length is 16 residues. The chain's CDR3 is CASSYPARGGLDEQFF. In DNA form, the CDR3 reads TGTGCCAGCAGCTACCCCGCGAGGGGGGGCCTCGATGAGCAGTTCTTC.

This clonotype was recorded many times. The chain uses TRBV4-3 and TRBJ2-1; D might be TRBD2 (5 bases). Per the germline V gene, CDR1 is LGHNA and CDR2 is YSLEER. Trimming removed 0 bases from V and 6 bases from J, with 12 bases in between. CDR3 size: 15 residues. CDR3 sequence reads: CASSQEWTPPNEQFF. DNA of the CDR3: TGCGCCAGCAGCCAAGAATGGACTCCCCCCAATGAGCAGTTCTTC.

This clonotype was seen at least ten times. The chain couples TRBV5-1 to TRBJ1-1; TRBD1 is a possible D gene (5 bases). Germline V gene sequence: CDR1 SGHRS, CDR2 YFSETQ. The CDR3 is 16 amino acids. The germline V and J ends were trimmed by 1 base and 1 base, with 14 bases remaining between them. The CDR3 region is CASSLRGTLGNTEAFF. The CDR3 DNA sequence: TGCGCCAGCAGCTTGCGGGGGACCTTGGGGAACACTGAAGCTTTCTTT. Based on the CDR3 plus reference TRBV5-1 and TRBJ1-1, the full variable domain is KAGVTQTPRYLIKTRGQQVTLSCSPISGHRSVSWYQQTPGQGLQFLFEYFSETQRNKGNFPGRFSGRQFSNSRSEMNVSTLELGDSALYLCASSLRGTLGNTEAFFGQGTRLTVV.

In this sample, this clonotype turned up many times. This chain connects TRBV5-5 to TRBJ2-7; TRBD1 is a possible D gene (5 bases). V gave up 4 bases and J gave up 4 bases, with 15 bases separating them. Germline CDR1 is SGHKS and CDR2 is YYEKEE (reference sequence). The CDR3 is 14 residues long. CDR3 bases: TGTGCCAGCAGCCTACCTTACAGGCCATACGAGCAGTACTTC. It is translated as CASSLPYRPYEQYF. Full variable domain (missing parts from reference TRBV5-5 and TRBJ2-7): DAGVTQSPTHLIKTRGQQVTLRCSPISGHKSVSWYQQVLGQGPQFIFQYYEKEERGRGNFPDRFSARQFPNYSSELNVNALLLGDSALYLCASSLPYRPYEQYFGPGTRLTVT.

The sample holds many counts of this clonotype. V and J are TRBV10-3 and TRBJ1-6, with unresolved D. This CDR3 contains 18 residues. CDR1 ENHRY and CDR2 SYGVKD come from the germline V gene. V was clipped by 0 bases and J by 0 bases, with 12 bases between them. CDR3 amino acids: CAISESGRLSSYNSPLHF. CDR3 nucleotides: TGTGCCATCAGTGAGTCGGGCAGGCTGAGCTCCTATAATTCACCCCTCCACTTT.

This clonotype was seen ten or more times. The chain links TRBV7-9 to TRBJ2-7, with a tentative D call TRBD2 (6 bases). Germline loops: CDR1 SEHNR, CDR2 FQNEAQ (reference sequence). V lost 5 bases and J 5 bases, leaving 7 bases between the germline ends. CDR3 length equals 11 residues. This chain's CDR3 is CASSGGDEQYF. The CDR3 region has the DNA TGTGCCAGCAGCGGCGGGGACGAGCAGTACTTC.

This clonotype showed up many times. The J gene is TRBJ2-1, the V gene TRBV7-2, with unresolved D. The CDR3 has 12 amino acids. V shed 5 bases and J shed 8 bases, with 10 bases lying between them. Germline CDR1 and CDR2: SGHTA and FQGNSA. The chain's CDR3 is CASSHPIDEQFF. DNA for the CDR3: TGTGCCAGCAGCCACCCCATCGATGAGCAGTTCTTC.

This clonotype was seen many times. The chain has TRBV20-1 and TRBJ2-3; D is undetermined. CDR3 length: 13 residues. Trimming removed 1 base at V and 6 bases at J, with 11 bases between. Germline-derived CDR1 and CDR2 are DFQATT and SNEGSKA (reference sequence). CDR3 residues: CSARVALSDTQYF. DNA of the CDR3: TGCAGTGCTAGAGTGGCCCTCTCGGATACGCAGTATTTT.

This clonotype was counted ten times or more. V is TRBV10-3 and J is TRBJ2-2; D is perhaps TRBD2 (7 bases). V was clipped by 2 bases and J by 0 bases, with 10 bases between them. The CDR3 extends over 16 amino acids. Germline CDR1 reads ENHRY; CDR2 reads SYGVKD. The CDR3 loop reads CAISEVGGPNTGELFF. The DNA of the CDR3 is TGTGCCATCAGTGAGGTCGGGGGGCCGAACACCGGGGAGCTGTTTTTT.

This clonotype was found many times. This sequence joins TRBV3-1 and TRBJ2-2; 10 positions match TRBD2. The CDR3 runs 18 residues. V lost 1 base and J lost 4; bases outside the gene matches: 9. Germline V gene sequence: CDR1 LGHDT, CDR2 YNNKEL (reference sequence). For the CDR3, the DNA is TGTGCCAGCAGCCAAGGACCTGGAGCGGGAGGGAGCACCGGGGAGCTGTTTTTT. Translation gives CASSQGPGAGGSTGELFF.

This clonotype showed up many times. The chain links TRBV7-2 to TRBJ2-3, with 7 bases identical to TRBD1. Germline-derived CDR1 and CDR2 are SGHTA and FQGNSA. The CDR3 contains 15 residues. V lost 3 bases and J lost 0; bases outside the gene matches: 3. Written as DNA, the CDR3 is TGTGCCAGCAGCTTGATGACAGGGAGCACAGATACGCAGTATTTT. This gives the protein CASSLMTGSTDTQYF.

This clonotype was observed at least ten times. The chain combines TRBV29-1 with TRBJ2-1, with 7 bases fitting TRBD1. The CDR3 runs to 15 residues. From germline, CDR1 is SQVTM and CDR2 ANQGSEA. V was clipped by 0 bases and J by 5 bases; unmatched bases: 7. CDR3 residues: CSVEERGTANNEQFF. In nucleotides, the CDR3 is TGCAGCGTTGAAGAGAGGGGGACAGCAAACAATGAGCAGTTCTTC.

This clonotype showed up many times. This chain links TRBV10-3 with TRBJ2-3; TRBD2 agrees at 8 bases. The V and J ends lost 6 bases and 4 bases, in that order; junction bases with no gene match: 9. Per germline, CDR1 ENHRY and CDR2 SYGVKD. The CDR3 runs 15 residues. The CDR3 DNA sequence: TGTGCCATCAGGTTTGAAGCGGGAGCCCCAGATACGCAGTATTTT. Translating gives CAIRFEAGAPDTQYF.